These T cell receptor beta chains were read from a single sample in a study of blood T cell repertoires in COVID-19. Method: immunoSEQ multiplex PCR; TCRdb's copy keeps in-frame clones and lacks some. The table records about 67,000 clones, more than 75% of them present only once. The sample consisted of peripheral blood. Every receptor here comes from a man in his forties or fifties with active COVID-19. The conserved cysteine and the conserved F or W are not part of the CDR3 here. Each record gives: V gene, CDR3 protein.

v_call: TRBV7-2; cdr3_aa: ASSLAGTSGIHEQY
v_call: TRBV5-1; cdr3_aa: ASSYRLDRGHGANVLT
v_call: TRBV7-2; cdr3_aa: ASSLARDNTPLH
v_call: TRBV9; cdr3_aa: ASSVGGQGYYGYT
v_call: TRBV15; cdr3_aa: ATSPQGNTGELF
v_call: TRBV12-3/TRBV12-4; cdr3_aa: ASRTTTDNEQF
v_call: TRBV2; cdr3_aa: ASSERRGLDSPLH
v_call: TRBV7-9; cdr3_aa: ASSRTGGGYT
v_call: TRBV7-2; cdr3_aa: ASSPRGGGANVLT
v_call: TRBV18; cdr3_aa: ASSPPGLTDTQY
v_call: TRBV6-5; cdr3_aa: ASSPQSGSYNEQF
v_call: TRBV28; cdr3_aa: ASSIPPGQGNEKLF
v_call: TRBV7-2; cdr3_aa: ASSLAGDGAGYEQF
v_call: TRBV3-1/TRBV3-2; cdr3_aa: ASSRGTSGLSGAYNEQF
v_call: TRBV19; cdr3_aa: ASSSGSKLTDTQY
v_call: TRBV7-8; cdr3_aa: ASSYSAGEHTDTQY
v_call: TRBV4-3; cdr3_aa: ASSPGTGLLYEQY
v_call: TRBV7-8; cdr3_aa: ASSLPGVAYEQY
v_call: TRBV30; cdr3_aa: AWSTGQGMDEQY
v_call: TRBV10-3; cdr3_aa: AIGTNTEAF
v_call: TRBV27; cdr3_aa: ASSSIGEVGTNEKLF
v_call: TRBV9; cdr3_aa: ASSVEPAGAYNEQF
v_call: TRBV28; cdr3_aa: ASRVGGGHNEQF
v_call: TRBV3-1/TRBV3-2; cdr3_aa: ASSRTSGRAPLYNEQF
v_call: TRBV30; cdr3_aa: AWRQTGKGNQPQH
v_call: TRBV11-2; cdr3_aa: ASSLVQGPDSPLH
v_call: TRBV4-1; cdr3_aa: ASSRQGGYGEQF
v_call: TRBV6-5; cdr3_aa: ASSYRAGRPDTQY
v_call: TRBV24-1; cdr3_aa: ATSDLRDTGRSLSGGELF
v_call: TRBV3-1/TRBV3-2; cdr3_aa: ASSQDPDTSNYGYT
v_call: TRBV30; cdr3_aa: AWEDSYNEQF
v_call: TRBV7-2; cdr3_aa: ASSSTGTTIFTDTQY
v_call: TRBV16; cdr3_aa: ASSQFRNTEAF
v_call: TRBV7-8; cdr3_aa: ASSFYRNRAATEAF
v_call: TRBV9; cdr3_aa: ASSVDGGADYGYT
v_call: TRBV30; cdr3_aa: AWTLGLASTDTQY
v_call: TRBV9; cdr3_aa: ASSVDGTAMNTEAF
v_call: TRBV5-6; cdr3_aa: ASSFRGSGNIQY
v_call: TRBV29-1; cdr3_aa: SADRGGDEQY
v_call: TRBV18; cdr3_aa: ASSPTQGKNIQY
v_call: TRBV4-2; cdr3_aa: ASSQDEREVRELF
v_call: TRBV7-9; cdr3_aa: ASTIGQGYSYEQY